The 17 T cell receptor beta chains below come from one sample, sequenced in a study of graft-versus-host responses after intestinal transplantation. TCRdb's copy holds only in-frame clones and misses some; the assay was immunoSEQ multiplex PCR. This repertoire shows approximately 86,000 clones, 90% to 95% found once; its top ten account for nearly 0.1%. These receptors lack a known antigen. The sample was unstimulated CD4+ T cells sorted from spleen or lymph node cells, taken before intestinal transplant. These receptor sequences come from a human donor who received an intestinal transplant.

This clone was detected a few times. The chain uses TRBV5-1 and TRBJ2-3; weak D call: TRBD2 (5 bases). The germline gives CDR1 SGHRS, CDR2 YFSETQ. CDR3 size: 13 residues. The V and J ends lost 0 bases and 6 bases respectively, with 8 bases between them. The CDR3, as DNA: TGCGCCAGCAGCTTGGGCCAGCGGGATACGCAGTATTTT. Translating it yields CASSLGQRDTQYF.

The CDR3 DNA follows: TGTGCCAGCAGTTCGGGACAGCTCTATGGCTACACCTTC. Protein product: CASSSGQLYGYTF. The gene calls are TRBV27 and TRBJ1-2, with 7 bases lining up with TRBD1. Looked up from germline, CDR1 is MNHEY and CDR2 is SMNVEV (reference sequence). The ends lost 4 bases at V and 4 bases at J; junction bases unmatched: 3. The CDR3 sequence is 13 residues long.

The CDR3, as DNA: TGTGCCAGCAGAGGGACAGGGGGCAGTCAGCCCCAGCATTTT. It encodes CASRGTGGSQPQHF. This chain joins TRBV28 and TRBJ1-5; 12 positions agree with TRBD1. With 6 bases clipped from V and 6 bases from J, the junction kept 3 bases outside the gene matches. Germline assignment: CDR1 MDHEN and CDR2 SYDVKM. The CDR3 has 14 amino acids.

The chain links TRBV2 to TRBJ2-5; weak D call: TRBD1 (5 bases). The J call may not be correct, given that the DNA end is closer to TRBJ2-7. CDR1 and CDR2 (germline): SNHLY, FYNNEI. The CDR3 runs 13 residues. CDR3 residues: CASSLTVNYEQYF. CDR3 DNA sequence: TGTGCCAGCAGCTTGACAGTTAACTACGAGCAGTACTTC.

The gene calls are TRBV30 and TRBJ2-5; TRBD2 agrees at 9 bases. V lost 0 bases and J lost 6; bases outside the gene matches: 8. The CDR3 is made up of 15 amino acids. CDR1 is GTSNPN and CDR2 is SVGIG in the germline V gene (reference sequence). CDR3 sequence: CAWSVRGGAAKTQYF. The CDR3 DNA is TGTGCCTGGAGTGTACGCGGGGGGGCCGCGAAGACCCAGTACTTC.

This clone came up a few times. The chain is built from TRBV7-9 and TRBJ1-4; TRBD1 aligns across 7 bases. V lost 0 bases and J lost 7; bases outside the gene matches: 5. CDR1 and CDR2 (germline): SEHNR, FQNEAQ (reference sequence). This CDR3 region has 15 residues. The CDR3 DNA follows: TGTGCCAGCAGCTTAGCGGGGACAGTTGGTGAAAAACTGTTTTTT. Translated, it gives CASSLAGTVGEKLFF.

This clone was seen only once. V is TRBV7-2 and J is TRBJ2-3; D perhaps matches TRBD2 (6 bases). V was pared by 3 bases and J by 2 bases, with 18 bases between. This CDR3 has 17 amino acids. CDR1 and CDR2 (germline): SGHTA, FQGNSA. CDR3 region: CASSLGGRGGYTDTQYF. Here the CDR3 DNA reads TGTGCCAGCAGCTTGGGGGGTAGAGGAGGATACACAGATACGCAGTATTTT.

This clone was observed a handful of times. CDR3 region: CASRLVESEEKLFF. The DNA for the CDR3 is TGTGCCAGTAGACTAGTTGAGTCGGAAGAAAAACTGTTTTTT. V gene TRBV19 combines with J gene TRBJ1-4; D gene ambiguous. This CDR3 spans 14 amino acids. V lost 6 bases to trimming and J lost 8 bases, with 16 bases between them. CDR1 is LNHDA, CDR2 SQIVND, per germline (reference sequence).

The chain recombines TRBV30 with TRBJ1-1, with D perhaps TRBD1 (6 bases). This CDR3 is 15 amino acids long. Germline V gene data show CDR1 as GTSNPN and CDR2 as SVGIG (reference sequence). Trimming removed 3 bases from V and 5 bases from J, with 19 bases in between. The CDR3 protein is CAWSSGQHLRTEAFF. The CDR3 DNA sequence: TGTGCCTGGAGCTCCGGACAGCACCTTAGGACTGAAGCTTTCTTT. The whole variable domain, filled in from reference TRBV30 and TRBJ1-1, reads SQTIHQWPATLVQPVGSPLSLECTVEGTSNPNLYWYRQAAGRGLQLLFYSVGIGQISSEVPQNLSASRPQDRQFILSSKKLLLSDSGFYLCAWSSGQHLRTEAFFGQGTRLTVV.

This clone was observed a few times. Other nucleotide sequences in the sample specify the same CDR3. V usage is TRBV7-2 and J usage is TRBJ2-3, with D perhaps matching TRBD1 (6 bases). CDR3 length: 14 residues. Germline V gives CDR1 SGHTA, CDR2 FQGNSA. Trimming shortened V by 3 bases and J by 0 bases, and 7 bases separated the two germline ends. The CDR3 sequence is CASSLDSSTDTQYF. In DNA form, the CDR3 reads TGTGCCAGCAGCTTGGACAGTAGCACAGATACGCAGTATTTT. The full variable domain, completed using reference TRBV7-2 and TRBJ2-3, is GAGVSQSPSNKVTEKGKDVELRCDPISGHTALYWYRQSLGQGLEFLIYFQGNSAPDKSGLPSDRFSAERTGGSVSTLTIQRTQQEDSAVYLCASSLDSSTDTQYFGPGTRLTVL.

This rearrangement joins TRBV7-2 to TRBJ2-7; 15 bases line up with TRBD2. Germline CDR1 and CDR2: SGHTA and FQGNSA. This CDR3 spans 18 amino acids. V gave up 2 bases and J gave up 7 bases; unmatched junction bases: 12. The CDR3 loop reads CASSLTPGLAGGPGEQYF. DNA for the CDR3: TGTGCCAGCAGCTTAACACCCGGACTAGCGGGGGGGCCGGGAGAGCAGTACTTC.

This sequence joins TRBV30 and TRBJ1-2, with D possibly being TRBD1 (6 bases). The CDR3 has 15 residues. Germline values: CDR1 GTSNPN, CDR2 SVGIG (reference sequence). V lost 0 bases and J lost 6, with 17 bases in between. The CDR3 DNA reads TGTGCCTGGAGTGTAAGGGCCCGGAACAGGGATGGCTACACCTTC. It codes for CAWSVRARNRDGYTF.

The chain carries TRBV7-2 and TRBJ2-1; D uncertain. This CDR3 has 15 residues. Germline lookup yields CDR1 SGHTA and CDR2 FQGNSA. V was clipped by 2 bases and J by 0 bases, with 8 bases between them. The CDR3 region is CASSLTPSSYNEQFF. Here the CDR3 DNA reads TGTGCCAGCAGCTTAACCCCGAGCTCCTACAATGAGCAGTTCTTC.

This chain uses TRBV18 with TRBJ1-1; tentative D call: TRBD1 (5 bases). The V and J ends lost 5 bases and 1 base respectively, with 17 bases between them. In germline, CDR1 is KGHSH, CDR2 LQKENI. The CDR3 is 16 amino acids. This CDR3 is CASSTPRSTANTEAFF. CDR3 DNA: TGTGCCAGCTCAACCCCTCGTTCGACAGCGAACACTGAAGCTTTCTTT.

This clone was detected only a few times. CDR3 sequence: CASSEAGGRKAFF. The CDR3 DNA sequence: TGTGCCAGCAGTGAAGCGGGGGGGCGAAAAGCTTTCTTT. V and J are TRBV6-1 and TRBJ1-1, with D perhaps TRBD1 (6 bases). The V end lost 0 bases, the J end lost 9 bases, and 11 bases lay between the germline ends. Germline lookup yields CDR1 MNHNS and CDR2 SASEGT. CDR3 size: 13 residues.

The chain is built from TRBV6-5 and TRBJ1-1; D might be TRBD1 (5 bases). The V end lost 6 bases, the J end lost 3 bases, and 14 bases lay between the germline ends. Germline CDR1 and CDR2: MNHEY and SVGAGI. The CDR3 totals 14 residues. CDR3 loop: CASSLQAGDTEAFF. DNA of the CDR3: TGTGCCAGCAGCCTACAGGCGGGGGACACTGAAGCTTTCTTT.

V and J are TRBV10-2 and TRBJ2-7; D is unclear. The germline V gene has CDR1 WSHSY and CDR2 SAAADI. V lost 6 bases and J lost 3, with 12 bases in between. The CDR3 is 13 amino acids. CDR3 in amino acids: CASSPPSRYEQYF. The DNA for the CDR3 is TGCGCCAGCAGCCCCCCGAGCCGCTACGAGCAGTACTTC.